These 8 T cell receptor beta chains came from one sample sequenced in a study of T cell clonality in common variable immunodeficiency. Study-level points and caveats: Common variable immunodeficiency TCR beta sequences reportedly had fewer deletions and N-nucleotide insertions.

Sequencing was performed with immunoSEQ multiplex PCR; in TCRdb, only in-frame clones are kept and a portion is missing. The sample contains approximately 17,000 clones, none of them singletons. Their target antigens are unknown. What was sequenced was peripheral blood mononuclear cells. The receptor set was obtained from a human donor with common variable immunodeficiency.

Many counts were recorded for this clone. The read terminates 3 residues before the CDR3 end, so the remaining end is supplied by the germline J gene. The J gene is TRBJ2-7, the V gene TRBV11-2; possible D gene TRBD2, 5 bases. The CDR3 length is 14 residues. Trimming took 0 bases from V and 2 from J, leaving 8 bases between them. Germline lookup yields CDR1 SGHAT and CDR2 FQNNGV. CDR3 loop: CASSLELAPYEQYF. Incomplete CDR3 DNA: TGTGCCAGCAGCTTAGAGCTAGCTCCCTACGAG.

This clone was seen a handful of times. The read is 3 residues too short to cover the CDR3 end, so that end is filled in from the germline J gene. The V and J genes are TRBV19 and TRBJ2-1; 12 bases are shared with TRBD2. V was pared by 7 bases and J by 3 bases, with 4 bases of the junction left unmatched. CDR1 and CDR2 from the germline V gene are LNHDA and SQIVND (reference sequence). The CDR3 is made up of 15 amino acids. CDR3 sequence reads: CASTRTSGDYNEQFF. The CDR3 bases that were read are TGTGCCAGTACCAGGACTAGCGGGGACTACAATGAG.

This clone was recorded at least ten times. Read data end 3 residues before the CDR3 end; the end is taken from the germline J gene. The rearrangement links TRBV5-5 to TRBJ2-1; D may match TRBD1 or TRBD2 (5 bases each). V lost 2 bases, J lost 2 bases, and 11 bases lay in between. CDR1 and CDR2 (germline): SGHKS, YYEKEE (reference sequence). This CDR3 has 15 amino acids. Partial CDR3 DNA: TGTGCCAGCAGCTTTGAGGGGATGGCCTACAATGAG. Translation: CASSFEGMAYNE. The whole CDR3 is CASSFEGMAYNEQFF.

A note on this clone: Read data end 3 residues before the CDR3 end; the end is taken from the germline J gene. The rearrangement joins TRBV19 to TRBJ1-5; TRBD1 might be the D (5 bases). V shed 7 bases and J shed 4 bases, with 11 bases lying between them. There are 13 residues in the CDR3. CDR1 LNHDA and CDR2 SQIVND come from the germline V gene (reference sequence). This CDR3 is CASNSGLNQPQHF. The sequenced CDR3 bases are TGTGCCAGTAATTCAGGGCTTAATCAGCCC.

This clone has a handful of counts. Read data end 3 residues before the CDR3 end; the end is taken from the germline J gene. This sequence joins TRBV7-3 and TRBJ2-3, with D perhaps matching TRBD2 (6 bases). Per the germline V gene, CDR1 is SGHTA and CDR2 is FQGTGA. CDR3 length equals 15 residues. V was cut by 5 bases and J by 2 bases, with 14 bases left in between. Partial CDR3 DNA: TGTGCCAGCAGCGCCCGCGGCGGGGACACAGATACG. Translating it yields CASSARGGDTDT. The full-length CDR3 reads as CASSARGGDTDTQYF.

With regard to this clone: The CDR3 end falls 3 residues outside the read, so it is completed with the germline J gene. The chain combines TRBV10-3 with TRBJ2-1; 8 nucleotides agree with TRBD2. Germline V CDR1 and CDR2: ENHRY, SYGVKD. The CDR3 length is 15 residues. The V gene end was trimmed by 2 bases and the J gene end by 7 bases; junction bases not matched to a gene: 7. CDR3 bases read: TGTGCCATCAGTGAGCAAGGGACTAGATTAAATGAG. Translating gives CAISEQGTRLNE. The full CDR3 reads CAISEQGTRLNEQFF.

A remark on this clone: The read is 3 residues too short to cover the CDR3 end, so that end is filled in from the germline J gene. The rearrangement links TRBV7-2 to TRBJ2-1; a possible D gene is TRBD1 (6 bases). The germline V gene encodes CDR1 SGHTA and CDR2 FQGNSA. The CDR3 runs to 14 residues. Trimming stripped 4 bases from V and 4 bases from J, with 11 bases between. CDR3 protein: CASSSDRVYNEQFF. The CDR3 DNA, read in part, is TGTGCCAGCAGCTCGGACAGAGTTTACAATGAG. Based on the CDR3 plus reference TRBV7-2 and TRBJ2-1, the full variable domain is GAGVSQSPSNKVTEKGKDVELRCDPISGHTALYWYRQSLGQGLEFLIYFQGNSAPDKSGLPSDRFSAERTGGSVSTLTIQRTQQEDSAVYLCASSSDRVYNEQFFGPGTRLTVL.

This clone was detected ten times or more. From the germline J gene comes the end of the CDR3, since the read stops 3 residues before it. This chain links TRBV18 with TRBJ2-2; possible D gene TRBD1, 5 bases. The CDR3 runs to 16 residues. Trimming took 5 bases from V and 1 from J, leaving 14 bases between them. Germline lookup yields CDR1 KGHSH and CDR2 LQKENI. Incomplete CDR3 DNA: TGTGCCAGCTCATCCAGGGCCGCTAGGAACACCGGGGAG. Its translation: CASSSRAARNTGE. The full CDR3 sequence reads CASSSRAARNTGELFF.